These T cell receptor beta chains were read from a single sample in a study of CD8+ T cells in alopecia areata. TCRdb's copy holds only in-frame clones and misses some; the assay was immunoSEQ multiplex PCR. The sample has roughly 190,000 clones; approximately 56% are singletons. This sample comprised CD4+ T cells sorted from blood, obtained at week 4, from a patient treated with tofacitinib. These receptor sequences come from a human donor with alopecia areata. Each CDR3 is given with its conserved first and last residue. The D gene is left open where the match is weak. Clone size, where shown, is once, few, many, or a class for clones that have expanded.

TRBV30	NA	TRBD2	TRBJ2-7	14	TGTGCCTGGATTTCTAGCGGGAGCTACGGCGAGCAGTACTTC	CAWISSGSYGEQYF
TRBV5-1	NA	TRBD1	TRBJ1-2	15	TGCGCCAGCAGCTTGGCCGGGACAGGGGGCGAGGGCTACACCTTC	CASSLAGTGGEGYTF
TRBV7-8	NA	TRBD2	TRBJ2-1	16	TGTGCCAGCACATTAACGCTAGCGGGAATCGGCAATGAGCAGTTCTTC	CASTLTLAGIGNEQFF
TRBV20-1	NA	NA	TRBJ1-1	11	TGCAGTGCCGAGGGGGTCTCTGAAGCTTTCTTT	CSAEGVSEAFF
TRBV30	NA	NA	TRBJ2-6	15	TGTGCCTGGCGTAAGATGAGCTTGGGGGCCAACGTCCTGACTTTC	CAWRKMSLGANVLTF
TRBV28	NA	NA	TRBJ2-3	14	TGTGCCAGCAGTTCTGGCGGCCGCACAGATACGCAGTATTTT	CASSSGGRTDTQYF
TRBV11-2	few	NA	TRBJ2-5	13	TGTGCCAGCAGCTTAGATTGGCGGGGGACCCAGTACTTC	CASSLDWRGTQYF
TRBV11-2	few	TRBD2	TRBJ2-1	18	TGTGCCAGCAGGGCCTCGACTAGCGGGAGAGGGAAGGACAATGAGCAGTTCTTC	CASRASTSGRGKDNEQFF
TRBV29-1	NA	TRBD2	TRBJ2-3	14	TGCAGCGGCCTCGATGCGGGAGAGACAGATACGCAGTATTTT	CSGLDAGETDTQYF
TRBV6-6	NA	NA	TRBJ2-5	12	TGTGCCAGCAGTATCCTGGAAGAGACCCAGTACTTC	CASSILEETQYF
TRBV29-1	few	NA	TRBJ2-1	16	TGCAGCGTTGAGTGGAGACCGAGTCAGGGGTTTGGTGAGCAGTTCTTC	CSVEWRPSQGFGEQFF
TRBV5-1	NA	TRBD2	TRBJ2-7	16	TGCGCCAGCAGCTTGGGTTACGCGGGGGGCTACAACGAGCAGTACTTC	CASSLGYAGGYNEQYF
TRBV27	NA	NA	TRBJ2-1	11	TGTGCCAGCAGAATCATTGATGAGCAGTTCTTC	CASRIIDEQFF
TRBV2	NA	NA	TRBJ2-7	14	TGTGCCAGCACCGGACTAAGAACACCCCTCGAGCAGTACTTC	CASTGLRTPLEQYF
TRBV5-1	NA	NA	TRBJ2-5	14	TGCGCCAGCAGCTCCGGGGGCTCGGTAGAGACCCAGTACTTC	CASSSGGSVETQYF
TRBV15	once	NA	TRBJ2-3	16	TGTGCCACCAGCAGAGATACGCGGGGCAACACAGATACGCAGTATTTT	CATSRDTRGNTDTQYF
TRBV29-1	NA	NA	TRBJ2-2	14	TGCAGCGTTTACAGGCAGGCGAACACCGGGGAGCTGTTTTTT	CSVYRQANTGELFF
TRBV30	NA	NA	TRBJ1-2	14	TGTGCCTGGAGTGTAAGGGCCATAGGGTATGGCTACACCTTC	CAWSVRAIGYGYTF
TRBV30	NA	NA	TRBJ1-5	13	TGTGCCTGGAGTGAGAACAGAAATCAGCCCCAGCATTTT	CAWSENRNQPQHF
TRBV30	few	NA	TRBJ1-5	16	TGTGCCTGGAGTGTAGCAGAAGATTTGATCAGCTGCCCCCAGCATTTT	CAWSVAEDLISCPQHF
TRBV30	NA	NA	TRBJ2-3	12	TGTGCCTGGAGTGACCAGGGGGATACGCAGTATTTT	CAWSDQGDTQYF
TRBV4-1	NA	NA	TRBJ1-2	16	TGCGCCAGCAGCCAAACCCTTGGGGGGGTCTGGTATGGCTACACCTTC	CASSQTLGGVWYGYTF
TRBV11-2	NA	NA	TRBJ1-5	16	TGTGCCAGCAGCCTCTTGGGCGGGAGGATCACAGATACGCAGCATTTT	CASSLLGGRITDTQHF
TRBV29-1	NA	TRBD1	TRBJ1-2	12	TGCAGCGCCGTCCGACAGGGCGGTGGCTACACCTTC	CSAVRQGGGYTF
TRBV27	once	NA	TRBJ2-3	15	TGTGCCAGCAGTCGTTCGAGCGGGAGCACAGATACGCAGTATTTT	CASSRSSGSTDTQYF
TRBV6-5	NA	NA	TRBJ2-7	15	TGTGCCAGCAGTTACTCGACTGGGCGGACCTACGAGCAGTACTTC	CASSYSTGRTYEQYF
TRBV4-2	NA	NA	TRBJ2-1	17	TGTGCCAGCGGAACCAAGCGCAGGGGCTTCTCCTACAATGAGCAGTTCTTC	CASGTKRRGFSYNEQFF
TRBV7-9	NA	NA	TRBJ1-1	15	TGTGCCAGCAGCCCCCCCGGACAGATGAACACTGAAGCTTTCTTT	CASSPPGQMNTEAFF
TRBV30	few	NA	TRBJ2-2	15	TGTGCCTGGAGTGTACGTCCGGGACACACCGGGGAGCTGTTTTTT	CAWSVRPGHTGELFF
TRBV6-5	NA	NA	TRBJ1-1	15	TGTGCCAGCAGTTACTCGCCGTACCCGAACACTGAAGCTTTCTTT	CASSYSPYPNTEAFF
TRBV5-8	NA	NA	TRBJ2-2	15	TGTGCCAGCAGCTTGGTAGGGCGGAACACCGGGGAGCTGTTTTTT	CASSLVGRNTGELFF
TRBV27	NA	TRBD2	TRBJ2-3	15	TGTGCCAGCTCCACTAGCGGTCGTAGCACAGATACGCAGTATTTT	CASSTSGRSTDTQYF
TRBV5-5	NA	NA	TRBJ1-5	13	TGTGCCAGCAGCTTGGACCCTTTTCAGCCCCAGCATTTT	CASSLDPFQPQHF
TRBV5-1	few	NA	TRBJ2-5	15	TGCGCCAGCAGAGTAACGGGACGGGACGAAGAGACCCAGTACTTC	CASRVTGRDEETQYF
TRBV2	NA	TRBD2	TRBJ2-1	14	TGTGCCAGCATAGCGGGGAGGGCGGGGAATGAGCAGTTCTTC	CASIAGRAGNEQFF
TRBV15	few	NA	TRBJ1-2	14	TGTGCCACCAGCAGAGATGGAGTGGGTGGTGGCTACACCTTC	CATSRDGVGGGYTF
TRBV7-9	NA	NA	TRBJ1-2	14	TGTGCCAGCAGCTTAGCCGGGGCTAACTATGGCTACACCTTC	CASSLAGANYGYTF
TRBV5-1	once	NA	TRBJ2-1	13	TGCGCCAGCAGCTTGGACAGCTACAATGAGCAGTTCTTC	CASSLDSYNEQFF
TRBV20-1	NA	NA	TRBJ1-4	11	TGCAGTGCTAACCTCGGTGAAAAACTGTTTTTT	CSANLGEKLFF
TRBV7-2	NA	NA	TRBJ2-4	16	TGTGCCAGCAGCTTTGCGGGGGCGGCAGCCAAAAACATTCAGTACTTC	CASSFAGAAAKNIQYF
TRBV14	NA	NA	TRBJ2-7	12	TGTGCCAGCAGCACCCGTCGATCCAGGCAGTACTTC	CASSTRRSRQYF
TRBV5-1	NA	TRBD1	TRBJ2-6	15	TGCGCCAGCAGCTGGACAGGGGATGGGGCCAACGTCCTGACTTTC	CASSWTGDGANVLTF
TRBV30	NA	NA	TRBJ1-2	15	TGTGCCTGGAGGGCTCGGTGGACAGACAACTATGGCTACACCTTC	CAWRARWTDNYGYTF
TRBV28	NA	TRBD1	TRBJ2-5	17	TGTGCCAGCAGTACTAACCGCCTGACAGGGGGAAAAGAGACCCAGTACTTC	CASSTNRLTGGKETQYF
TRBV7-2	once	NA	TRBJ2-5	14	TGTGCCAGCAGCCAGATGGGGCGTAGAGGGACCCAGTACTTC	CASSQMGRRGTQYF
TRBV30	NA	NA	TRBJ2-2	14	TGTGCCTGGAGTGTACTGGCGAGAACCGGGGAGCTGTTTTTT	CAWSVLARTGELFF
TRBV30	NA	NA	TRBJ1-1	13	TGTGCCTGGAGCGTCACAGAGAACACTGAAGCTTTCTTT	CAWSVTENTEAFF
TRBV29-1	NA	NA	TRBJ2-1	13	TGCAGCGGGCGGGGGCCCACCGGCGGTGAGCAGTTCTTC	CSGRGPTGGEQFF
TRBV7-3	NA	TRBD2	TRBJ2-5	16	TGTGCCAGCAGCCCGGGGGGGACTAGCTGGGTGGAGACCCAGTACTTC	CASSPGGTSWVETQYF
TRBV4-1	NA	NA	TRBJ2-5	18	TGCGCCAGCAGCCAAGAAAGTCGGGGGACGGCGGCGCTGGAGACCCAGTACTTC	CASSQESRGTAALETQYF
TRBV18	few	TRBD2	TRBJ2-1	14	TGTGCCAGCACCTTAACGGGAGGAGACGATGAGCAGTTCTTC	CASTLTGGDDEQFF